The source of this T cell receptor beta chain is a study of CD8+CD57+ T cells in acquired aplastic anemia. The overall study: Sorted CD4+ and CD8+ cells yielded about 3 ug of DNA on average.

CDR3 size: 15 residues. Germline CDR1 SEHNR, CDR2 FQNEAQ (reference sequence). Trimming stripped 3 bases from V and 3 bases from J, with 15 bases between. TCR beta VDJ and CDR3 were profiled, and genomic DNA was the template. TCRdb used MiXCR to reprocess the reads, holding one entry per CDR3 protein. This repertoire shows approximately 98,000 distinct CDR3 sequences, roughly 70% found once; its top ten account for approximately 65%. By flow cytometry, patients selected for sequencing had shown an expansion of CD8+CD57+ cells. The patients all had a severe acquired aplastic anemia diagnosis. A remark on this clonotype: Its target is not known.

Study-wide results and limits: Some 30 was the count of CD8+ CDR3 sequences that patients shared with controls. Controls and patients did not differ significantly in CD8+ Simpson's diversity.

This chain joins TRBV7-9 and TRBJ2-7; D is possibly TRBD2 (6 bases). The clonotype was recovered from a human donor with aplastic anemia. Sequenced input: sorted CD4+, CD8+, or CD8+CD57+ T cells (not recorded which) from PBMCs. For the CDR3, the DNA is TGTGCCAGCAGCTTGGGACTTGAACCCTACTACGAGCAGTACTTC. This sequence encodes CASSLGLEPYYEQYF.